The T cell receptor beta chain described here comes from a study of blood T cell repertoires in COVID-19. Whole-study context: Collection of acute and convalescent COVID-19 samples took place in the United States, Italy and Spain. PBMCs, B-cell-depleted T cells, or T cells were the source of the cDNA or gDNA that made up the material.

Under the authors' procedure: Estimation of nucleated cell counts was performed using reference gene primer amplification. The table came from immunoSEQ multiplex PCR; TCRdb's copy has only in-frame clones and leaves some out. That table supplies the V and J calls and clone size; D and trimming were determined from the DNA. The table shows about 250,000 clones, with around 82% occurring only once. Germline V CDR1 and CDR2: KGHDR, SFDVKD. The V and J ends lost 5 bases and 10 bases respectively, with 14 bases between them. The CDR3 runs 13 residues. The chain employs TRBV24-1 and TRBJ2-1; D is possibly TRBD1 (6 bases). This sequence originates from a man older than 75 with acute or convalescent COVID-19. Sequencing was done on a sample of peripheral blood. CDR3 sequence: CATSALGTSEQFF. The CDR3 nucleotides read TGTGCCACCAGTGCCCTCGGGACATCAGAGCAGTTCTTC.